The 6 T cell receptor beta chains below were found in one sample sequenced in a study of T cell responses to AZD1222 COVID-19 vaccine. TCRdb's table, derived via immunoSEQ multiplex PCR, lists solely in-frame clones and lacks some. The sample carries approximately 100,000 clones, roughly 85% recorded once. Sequencing was performed on peripheral blood, taken 28 days after the second AZD1222 dose. These receptors came from an adult who received the AZD1222 COVID-19 vaccine.

The V and J genes are TRBV14 and TRBJ2-2; 9 bases are shared with TRBD1. The CDR3 is 16 residues long. V dropped 3 bases and J dropped 6; count of bases not matched to a gene: 8. Germline assignment: CDR1 SGHDN and CDR2 FVKESK. CDR3 in DNA: TGTGCCAGCAGCCACAAGGACAGGGGTTCCGCCGGGGAGCTGTTTTTT. Translation gives CASSHKDRGSAGELFF.

The J gene is TRBJ2-2, the V gene TRBV3-1 (or the pseudogene TRBV3-2); no reliable D call. The CDR3 is made up of 16 amino acids. CDR1 LGHDT and CDR2 YNNKEL come from the germline V gene (reference sequence). Between the trimmed V and J ends, which lost 1 base and 0 bases, there was a span of 9 bases. This CDR3 is CASSQVNLANTGELFF. The CDR3, as DNA: TGTGCCAGCAGCCAAGTCAACCTCGCGAACACCGGGGAGCTGTTTTTT.

J is TRBJ2-7 and V is TRBV5-4, with 7 bases identical to TRBD1. From germline, CDR1 is SGHNT and CDR2 YYREEE (reference sequence). V shed 1 base and J 1 base; nucleotides not matched to a gene: 5. This CDR3 has 15 amino acids. The CDR3, as DNA: TGTGCCAGCAGCTTGCGAGGGGGCGCATCCTACGAGCAGTACTTC. It yields the protein CASSLRGGASYEQYF.

This chain connects TRBV4-1 to TRBJ1-5; D may be TRBD1 (5 bases). CDR3 size: 15 residues. Germline CDR1 and CDR2: MGHRA and YSYEKL. V was cut by 0 bases and J by 7 bases, with 13 bases left in between. The CDR3 DNA is TGCGCCAGCAGCCAAGATTGGGGGGGTTTGCAGCCCCAGCATTTT. It translates to CASSQDWGGLQPQHF.

The CDR3: CASSVGLAGGTDTQYF. The DNA of the CDR3 is TGTGCCAGCAGCGTCGGACTAGCGGGAGGCACAGATACGCAGTATTTT. The rearrangement uses TRBV9 and TRBJ2-3, with 13 bases identical to TRBD2. CDR1 is SGDLS and CDR2 is YYNGEE in the germline V gene. The V segment lost 2 bases and the J segment 1 base; nucleotides outside the gene matches: 1. The CDR3 has 16 amino acids. The whole variable domain, filled in from reference TRBV9 and TRBJ2-3, reads DSGVTQTPKHLITATGQRVTLRCSPRSGDLSVYWYQQSLDQGLQFLIQYYNGEERAKGNILERFSAQQFPDLHSELNLSSLELGDSALYFCASSVGLAGGTDTQYFGPGTRLTVL.

V gene TRBV2 combines with J gene TRBJ1-5; TRBD1 is a possible D gene (6 bases). The CDR3 has 15 amino acids. Trimming took 4 bases from V and 4 from J, leaving 14 bases between them. Per germline, CDR1 SNHLY and CDR2 FYNNEI. The chain's CDR3 is CASSGVTGLNQPQHF. Here the CDR3 DNA reads TGTGCCAGCAGTGGGGTGACAGGACTTAATCAGCCCCAGCATTTT.